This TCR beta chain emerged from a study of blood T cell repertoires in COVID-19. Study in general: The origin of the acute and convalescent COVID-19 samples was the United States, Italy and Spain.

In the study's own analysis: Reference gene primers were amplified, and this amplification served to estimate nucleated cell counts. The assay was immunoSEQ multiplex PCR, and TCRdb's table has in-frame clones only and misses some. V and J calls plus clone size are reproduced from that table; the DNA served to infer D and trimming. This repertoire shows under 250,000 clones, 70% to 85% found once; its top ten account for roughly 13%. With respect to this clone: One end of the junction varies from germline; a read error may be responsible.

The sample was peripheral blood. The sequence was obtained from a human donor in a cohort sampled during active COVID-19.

The CDR3 DNA is TGTGCCAGCAGTCAAGCCGGTGGCTCCTACAATGAGCAGTTCTTC. As protein: CASSQAGGSYNEQFF. The rearrangement links TRBV3-1 (or the pseudogene TRBV3-2) to TRBJ2-1, with D uncertain. Germline V gives CDR1 LGHDT, CDR2 YNNKEL (reference sequence). The CDR3 is made up of 15 amino acids.